The present T cell receptor beta chain was sequenced within a study of blood T cell repertoires in COVID-19. Study information: Italy, Spain and the United States were the sources of the convalescent and acute COVID-19 samples. The cDNA or gDNA used as material had been derived from T cells, B-cell-depleted T cells, or PBMCs.

Authors' analysis steps: Amplification from reference gene primers served as the basis for estimated nucleated cell counts. Profiling relied on immunoSEQ multiplex PCR, and the TCRdb table lists in-frame clones only, not all of them. From that table come the V and J calls and clone size; the DNA was used to work out D and trimming. The sample carries over 250,000 clones, under 90% recorded once. Germline V gene lookup returns CDR1 LGHNA and CDR2 YNFKEQ. This CDR3 region has 16 residues. Trimming pared 1 base from V and 3 bases from J, leaving 13 bases between. The sequence was obtained from a man between 45 and 60 years old with acute or convalescent COVID-19. The chain links TRBV4-2 to TRBJ1-5; maybe TRBD1 (6 bases). The sequenced material came from peripheral blood. The CDR3 loop is CASSQGGQGINQPQHF. As DNA, the CDR3 is TGTGCCAGCAGCCAAGGTGGGCAGGGGATCAATCAGCCCCAGCATTTT.